By frequency, the clone carrying this T cell receptor beta chain registers medium-sized. This sample was included in a study of T cell clusters in autoimmune cytopenias. TRB amplification used approximately 270 ng of peripheral blood genomic DNA. The CDR3 spans 18 residues. Germline values: CDR1 MNHEY, CDR2 SVGAGI. TRB rearrangements were amplified by touch-down multiplex PCR with mixed TRB-A/B primers. With the multiplex PCR reads reprocessed, TCRdb shows one record per CDR3 protein and no DNA. The listing records some 2,000 distinct CDR3 sequences. The receptor's source is a human donor with an autoimmune cytopenia or autoimmune hepatitis (not recorded which). Sequenced: peripheral blood. The V and J genes are TRBV6-5 and TRBJ1-2; TCRdb's D call of TRBD1 is untestable without DNA. This CDR3 is CASSYFPTGQGSNYGYTF.